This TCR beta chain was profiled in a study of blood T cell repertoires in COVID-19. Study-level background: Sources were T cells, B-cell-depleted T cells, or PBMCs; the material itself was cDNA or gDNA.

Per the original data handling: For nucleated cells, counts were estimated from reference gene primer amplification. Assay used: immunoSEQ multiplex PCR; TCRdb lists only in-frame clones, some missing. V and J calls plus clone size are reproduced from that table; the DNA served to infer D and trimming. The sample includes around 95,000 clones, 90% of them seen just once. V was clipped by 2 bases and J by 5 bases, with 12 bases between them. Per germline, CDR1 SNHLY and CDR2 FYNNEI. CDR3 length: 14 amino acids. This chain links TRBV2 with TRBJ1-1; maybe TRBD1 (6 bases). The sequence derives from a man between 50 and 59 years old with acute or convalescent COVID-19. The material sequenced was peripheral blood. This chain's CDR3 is CASSEKGGRTEAFF. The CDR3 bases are TGTGCCAGCAGTGAAAAGGGGGGGAGGACTGAAGCTTTCTTT.